The clone carrying this T cell receptor beta chain was counted ten times or more. Not enrolled were patients with uncontrolled infection, other autoimmune disease, pregnancy or lactation. Used for diagnoses were clinical symptoms, serum thyroxine and TRAb, thyroid ultrasound and orbital computed tomography. CDR1 SEHNR and CDR2 FQNEAQ come from the germline V gene (reference sequence). The CDR3 consists of 17 residues. V lost 0 bases, J lost 3 bases, and 16 bases lay in between. The data are from a study of T cells in Graves' hyperthyroidism and ophthalmopathy. What was amplified from RNA transcripts were TCR beta CDR3 regions. HTBI primers were used for first-round RT-PCR of the TCR CDR3. TCRdb itself ran the multiplex PCR reads through MiXCR, one entry per CDR3 protein. The sample lists fewer than 700,000 distinct CDR3 sequences, about 16% occurring once.

This receptor was obtained from a woman aged 30 to 39 with Graves' hyperthyroidism. Sequences were obtained from blood. V usage is TRBV7-9 and J usage is TRBJ2-3; D ambiguous. The CDR3 coding sequence is TGTGCCAGCAGCTTAGCACAGAAACCCCTCCTTACAGATACGCAGTATTTT. Translated: CASSLAQKPLLTDTQYF.